These 18 T cell receptor beta chains were all obtained from the same sample, sequenced in a study of cytomegalovirus exposure and HLA in healthy donors. Both 60 Vbeta primers and 13 Jbeta primers went into the PCR. Sequencing was performed with immunoSEQ multiplex PCR; in TCRdb, only in-frame clones are kept and a portion is missing. This repertoire shows more than 80,000 clones, more than 70% found once; its top ten account for 2.5%. Material for sequencing was PBMCs. The receptors derive from a man in his forties in good health and CMV-seronegative.

The chain has TRBV28 and TRBJ1-6; possibly TRBD1 for D (6 bases). Trimming left V 4 bases short and J 7 bases short, with 11 bases between. Germline CDR1 is MDHEN and CDR2 is SYDVKM. The CDR3 contains 14 residues. CDR3 DNA sequence: TGTGCCAGCAGTTCCGGGACAAGGAATTCACCCCTCCACTTT. Translation gives CASSSGTRNSPLHF.

This rearrangement joins TRBV5-6 to TRBJ2-7; D gene uncertain. In germline, CDR1 is SGHDT, CDR2 YYEEEE. Trimming cost V 4 bases and J 4 bases, with 27 bases left between them. This CDR3 has 18 residues. The DNA of the CDR3 is TGTGCCAGCAGCCCTGTTTTTTTCAAGCAGAAGGCGGCATACGAGCAGTACTTC. Encoded protein: CASSPVFFKQKAAYEQYF.

V gene TRBV5-1 combines with J gene TRBJ1-3; unclear D gene. The germline V gene encodes CDR1 SGHRS and CDR2 YFSETQ. CDR3 size: 13 residues. The V end lost 1 base, the J end lost 3 bases, and 5 bases lay between the germline ends. In nucleotides, the CDR3 is TGCGCCAGCAGCTTGCGAGGTGGAAACACCATATATTTT. Its protein product is CASSLRGGNTIYF.

This rearrangement joins TRBV19 to TRBJ1-6; D may be TRBD1 (5 bases). The CDR3 loop spans 17 amino acids. Germline V gene data show CDR1 as LNHDA and CDR2 as SQIVND (reference sequence). The V and J ends lost 3 bases and 0 bases respectively, with 12 bases between them. CDR3 sequence: CASSIGGRGSYNSPLHF. The CDR3, as DNA: TGTGCCAGTAGTATCGGGGGAAGGGGCTCCTATAATTCACCCCTCCACTTT.

The rearrangement joins TRBV7-9 to TRBJ1-2; D is unresolved. CDR1 is SEHNR and CDR2 is FQNEAQ in the germline V gene (reference sequence). V gave up 3 bases and J gave up 0 bases, with 8 bases separating them. CDR3 length: 14 residues. CDR3 sequence (DNA): TGTGCCAGCAGCTTGGTTAGAGCTAACTATGGCTACACCTTC. This gives the protein CASSLVRANYGYTF.

The V and J genes are TRBV29-1 and TRBJ1-5, with 8 bases matching TRBD1. CDR1 SQVTM and CDR2 ANQGSEA come from the germline V gene. V shed 8 bases and J 3 bases; nucleotides not matched to a gene: 9. The CDR3 totals 14 residues. CDR3 nucleotides: TGCAGCACCTTCGGACAGGGCTCCAATCAGCCCCAGCATTTT. This gives the protein CSTFGQGSNQPQHF. Filled out from reference TRBV29-1 and TRBJ1-5, the complete variable domain reads SAVISQKPSRDICQRGTSLTIQCQVDSQVTMMFWYRQQPGQSLTLIATANQGSEATYESGFVIDKFPISRPNLTFSTLTVSNMSPEDSSIYLCSTFGQGSNQPQHFGDGTRLSIL.

In the case of this clone: A read error may produce the germline difference seen at one junction end. Distinct nucleotide sequences in the sample also encode this CDR3. The chain carries TRBV27 and TRBJ1-1; no clear D. CDR1 is MNHEY and CDR2 is SMNVEV in the germline V gene (reference sequence). This CDR3 region has 13 residues. The CDR3: CASSSLGNTEAFF. CDR3 in DNA: TGTGCCAGCAGTTCCCTCGGGAACACCGAAGCTTTCTTT.

The J gene is TRBJ2-5, the V gene TRBV9, with 7 bases that match TRBD1. The CDR3 is made up of 14 amino acids. Trimming cost V 6 bases and J 5 bases; bases outside gene matches: 10. From germline, CDR1 is SGDLS and CDR2 YYNGEE. Here the CDR3 DNA reads TGTGCCAGCAACCACAGGGGATTGGGGGAGACCCAGTACTTC. Protein product: CASNHRGLGETQYF.

This chain links TRBV11-3 with TRBJ2-1, with D possibly being TRBD1 (7 bases). Trimming took off 5 bases at V and 4 bases at J, with 12 bases between the two ends. The germline CDR1 and CDR2 sequences are SGHNT and YENEEA. CDR3 size: 14 residues. The CDR3 loop is CASSGGDSYNEQFF. In nucleotides, the CDR3 is TGTGCCAGCAGCGGAGGGGACAGTTACAATGAGCAGTTCTTC.

V gene TRBV5-1 combines with J gene TRBJ2-7, with 7 bases lining up with TRBD1. This CDR3 region has 17 residues. J gave up 0 bases and V 4 bases, and 13 bases lay outside the gene matches. Germline values: CDR1 SGHRS, CDR2 YFSETQ. The CDR3 coding sequence is TGCGCCAGCAGCCGGCAATTCTCAGGGGGTAGCTCCTACGAGCAGTACTTC. It is translated as CASSRQFSGGSSYEQYF.

There are a few counts of this clone. This chain uses TRBV6-1 with TRBJ1-2; TRBD1 aligns across 7 bases. Trimming cost V 2 bases and J 4 bases; bases outside gene matches: 10. This CDR3 region has 16 residues. The germline gives CDR1 MNHNS, CDR2 SASEGT. CDR3 nucleotide sequence: TGTGCCAGCAGTGAATGGTCACTGAACAGGGGCTATGGCTACACCTTC. Translation: CASSEWSLNRGYGYTF.

This chain's CDR3 is CASSFATGGINEKLFF. The CDR3 DNA reads TGTGCCAGCAGCTTTGCTACAGGGGGCATTAATGAAAAACTGTTTTTT. The V gene is TRBV7-6, the J gene TRBJ1-4; TRBD1 aligns across 9 bases. The germline CDR1 and CDR2 sequences are SGHVS and FNYEAQ. Trimming cost V 3 bases and J 4 bases; bases outside gene matches: 6. The CDR3 totals 16 residues.

The gene calls are TRBV27 and TRBJ1-5; D is possibly TRBD1 (6 bases). The CDR3 runs 15 residues. The germline V gene has CDR1 MNHEY and CDR2 SMNVEV (reference sequence). V was clipped by 4 bases and J by 6 bases, with 16 bases between them. The CDR3 spells CASSSAQTGSQPQHF. The DNA for the CDR3 is TGTGCCAGCAGTTCGGCACAAACAGGGAGTCAGCCCCAGCATTTT.

The chain uses TRBV19 and TRBJ1-5, with D possibly being TRBD1 (5 bases). There are 14 residues in the CDR3. The germline gives CDR1 LNHDA, CDR2 SQIVND (reference sequence). V was shortened by 5 bases and J by 4 bases, with 12 bases between the two germline ends. The CDR3 region is CASSLSRANQPQHF. CDR3 nucleotide sequence: TGTGCCAGTAGTTTGAGCAGGGCGAATCAGCCCCAGCATTTT.

The chain combines TRBV5-1 with TRBJ2-5; D call uncertain. Germline lookup yields CDR1 SGHRS and CDR2 YFSETQ. V shed 0 bases and J shed 1 base, with 10 bases lying between them. The CDR3 spans 15 residues. CDR3 sequence reads: CASSLAKMAQETQYF. Written as DNA, the CDR3 is TGCGCCAGCAGCTTGGCCAAGATGGCCCAAGAGACCCAGTACTTC.

The chain carries TRBV2 and TRBJ1-2, with D uncertain. Germline CDR1 and CDR2: SNHLY and FYNNEI. The CDR3 extends over 14 amino acids. Trimming removed 3 bases at V and 8 bases at J, with 16 bases between. CDR3 sequence reads: CASSDGQVPKGYTF. For the CDR3, the DNA is TGTGCCAGCAGTGATGGCCAGGTCCCTAAAGGCTACACCTTC.

The rearrangement links TRBV9 to TRBJ2-5; 13 bases fit TRBD2. This CDR3 region has 19 residues. The germline V gene has CDR1 SGDLS and CDR2 YYNGEE. Unmatched junction bases numbered 14, after V lost 3 bases and J lost 3 bases. In nucleotides, the CDR3 is TGTGCCAGCAGCGGGGGGATACGGACTAGCGGGGGATCTAAAGAGACCCAGTACTTC. Its protein product is CASSGGIRTSGGSKETQYF.

For this clone: This CDR3 is also generated by other DNA sequences in the sample. The CDR3: CASSRGGTGGDTQYF. CDR3 DNA sequence: TGTGCCAGCAGTAGAGGGGGGACAGGGGGGGATACGCAGTATTTT. V gene TRBV6-1 combines with J gene TRBJ2-3; 11 bases align to TRBD1. Germline CDR1 reads MNHNS; CDR2 reads SASEGT. The CDR3 loop spans 15 amino acids. The V gene end was trimmed by 5 bases and the J gene end by 6 bases; junction bases not matched to a gene: 7.